The clone carrying this T cell receptor beta chain was detected only a few times. The antigen remains undetermined. Per the germline V gene, CDR1 is SQVTM and CDR2 is ANQGSEA. V shed 7 bases, J shed 5 bases, and the junction held 6 bases outside the gene matches. The CDR3 contains 12 residues. The data belong to a study of T cell repertoires in cytomegalovirus infection. As for the study in general: In public TCR beta signatures, there were indications of both CMV infection and matching HLA type. Study results and caveats: Public TCR beta family frequency separated CMV-and-HLA carriers, including in an independent cohort.

Each CDR3 protein gets one entry after TCRdb re-called the reads with MiXCR. Seen here are about 260,000 distinct CDR3 sequences, roughly 15% observed once, and the top ten hold roughly 9.7%. The sample taken for sequencing was PBMCs. The chain links TRBV29-1 to TRBJ2-5; 8 bases fit TRBD1. The receptor comes from a human donor in good health (CMV status not recorded). Some clones in this sample may be carry-over from other donors' samples. Here the CDR3 reads CSGSGGGETQYF. The CDR3 DNA follows: TGCAGCGGTTCAGGGGGCGGGGAGACCCAGTACTTC.